This T cell receptor (beta chain) was observed in a study of beta chain features in type 1 diabetes (dated by TCRdb to the late 2010s). Regarding the research as a whole: Patients and healthy donors did not differ in mean age, gender distribution, total cell number or subset yield. Regulatory and stem cell-like memory subsets were isolated from only 8 patients and roughly eight healthy donors, whereas naive and central memory subsets came from all 28 donors. A total of around 110,000,000 sorted cells were examined across all samples, and RNA yield correlated strongly with the number of cells per subset. In the study, TCRB repertoires of sorted circulating CD4+ T cell subsets from recently diagnosed type 1 diabetes patients were compared with those of matched healthy donors. What the research found in general, with its limitations: Shorter templates might be favored by PCR, yet because patient and control samples were amplified and corrected together, any such skew would affect both groups equally. Naive, central memory and regulatory TCRB repertoires appeared to be more alike among patients than among healthy donors. In all four CD4+ subsets, TCRB CDR3 length was moderately but significantly shorter in type 1 diabetes patients. Because cDNA was sequenced instead of genomic DNA, highly expressing activated cells could be over-represented, though the groups showed no difference in activation or CD3 levels. Only small numbers of individuals were included in the HLA sub-analyses, which left unresolved whether HLA type had any influence on TCRB rearrangement. Patients with type 1 diabetes made fewer insertions and deleted more nucleotides at VDJ recombination sites, implying thymic rearrangement abnormalities.

Concerning this clone itself: Its specific antigen is unknown. Base qualities were left out, and no much larger clone turns up one base away.

From each donor, a single peripheral blood sample of about 100 mL on average was drawn into heparinised tubes. A BD FACSAria II was used to sort naive, central memory, regulatory and stem cell-like memory CD4+ T cells with a panel that included CD45RO, CCR7, CD25, CD127, CD95 and CD27. Purity was above 95% for every sorted population. PBMCs were isolated immediately by Lymphoprep density gradient centrifugation and stained directly without culture. To minimize batch effects, samples were stained and sorted in pairs, one healthy donor with one patient per experiment. All of the isolated RNA was reverse transcribed with the High Capacity cDNA Reverse Transcription Kit, so expressed TCRB transcripts were sequenced. Deep immunoSEQ sequencing was applied to naive, central memory and regulatory T cell samples, giving an average of around 4 million total reads per sample. After sorted cells were lysed in RLT buffer, RNA was extracted with DNase-treated RNeasy Micro or Mini kits, with the choice depending on cell number. To prevent cross-contamination, each cell subset was processed individually, whereas patient and healthy donor samples were processed jointly. TCRB sequences were amplified from cDNA with the immunoSEQ multiplex PCR, producing 87-bp fragments spanning the CDR3 region. Amplicons were sequenced on the Illumina HiSeq platform. The authors' pipeline ran thus. PCR bias was corrected computationally using synthetic template baselines, and reads within Hamming distance 2 were collapsed, with unmergeable singletons discarded. Reads were aligned against IMGT to assign V, D and J genes, CDR3 length and insertions or deletions at six rearrangement sites. Within each subset, clonotype counts were normalized to the number of sorted cells before true diversity and Gini coefficients were calculated with the tcR R package. The overlap coefficient, calculated on TCRB nucleotide sequences, was used to measure repertoire sharing. As a proxy for the pre-selection repertoire, out-of-frame TCRB sequences from naive cells were analyzed. TCRdb re-hosts the immuneACCESS table, in-frame sequences only. Its copies lack some clones; in the studies checked, an unresolved V gene accounts for under half of them, and the cause for the rest is not known. V, J and clone size derive from that table, while D and trimming were established from the DNA sequence. Present in this sample are 600,000 to 700,000 clones, roughly 12% of which were seen just once. The ten top clones hold approximately 0.022% of the sample.

Sequences were obtained from naive CD4+ T cells from blood. In the paper's terms, the cell subset or site label means: true naive CD4+ T cells. The TCR sequence derives from a man aged 18 to 30 with type 1 diabetes.

CDR3 region: CASSLTVLDSPLHF. Read as DNA, the sequence is TGTGCCAGCAGCCTCACCGTCTTAGATTCACCCCTCCACTTT. The chain is made from TRBV6-5 and TRBJ1-6; no confident D gene assignment can be made. A distance of 14 bases separates the germline ends of V and J, which lose 6 bases and 8 bases respectively. The germline V gene specifies MNHEY as CDR1 and SVGAGI as CDR2. The CDR3 runs 14 amino acids, cysteine and phenylalanine included. Only the CDR3 part of the read is kept: 42 bases, read in frame from the first base.